The present T cell receptor (beta chain) was sequenced within a study of blood T cell repertoires in COVID-19. The repertoire was sequenced with immunoSEQ multiplex PCR; TCRdb's copy has only in-frame clones and lacks some. Of approximately 150,000 clones in the sample, over 80% were seen once. The germline gives CDR1 MNHEY, CDR2 SVGAGI. Trimming took 0 bases from V and 4 from J; bases not matched to a gene: 4. CDR3 length: 15 amino acids. The TCR was taken from a middle-aged man who had recovered from COVID-19. V usage is TRBV6-5 and J usage is TRBJ2-7, with 9 bases fitting TRBD1. Sequenced input: peripheral blood. CDR3 sequence (DNA): TGTGCCAGCAGTTACTCGATCGGACAGGGGTACGAGCAGTACTTC. Translating it yields CASSYSIGQGYEQYF.